Following are 13 T cell receptor beta chains from one sample sequenced in a study of T cell repertoires in cytomegalovirus infection. TCRdb analysed the reads with MiXCR anew, one entry per CDR3 protein. The sample carries about 570,000 distinct CDR3 sequences, roughly 42% recorded once. Their cognate antigens are unknown. The material was cultured PBMCs, obtained from culture after CMV antigen stimulation. The receptor source for this set is a human donor in good health (CMV status not recorded). Some clones in this sample may be carry-over from other donors' samples.

This clonotype was counted between two and nine times. The rearrangement uses TRBV7-8 and TRBJ1-2; TRBD1 is a possible D gene (6 bases). Germline V gene sequence: CDR1 SGHVS, CDR2 FQNEAQ. This CDR3 spans 15 amino acids. Trimming took off 1 base at V and 7 bases at J, with 16 bases between the two ends. CDR3 sequence reads: CASSLDGTQLFGYTF. CDR3 nucleotide sequence: TGTGCCAGCAGCTTAGACGGGACACAGCTCTTTGGCTACACCTTC.

The chain carries TRBV4-1 and TRBJ2-6; 7 bases align to TRBD1. V lost 3 bases, J lost 0 bases, and 8 bases stayed unmatched. Germline assignment: CDR1 MGHRA and CDR2 YSYEKL. The CDR3 is made up of 18 amino acids. The CDR3 loop is CASSHEGARLSGANVLTF. DNA of the CDR3: TGCGCCAGCAGCCATGAGGGGGCCAGACTCTCTGGGGCCAACGTCCTGACTTTC.

The rearrangement uses TRBV19 and TRBJ1-5; 9 bases are shared with TRBD1. This CDR3 contains 18 residues. Looked up from germline, CDR1 is LNHDA and CDR2 is SQIVND (reference sequence). Germline trimming cut 3 bases from V and 2 bases from J; bases unmatched to any gene: 11. The CDR3 DNA is TGTGCCAGTAGTATTGAACCCAACAGGGGGCGCGGCAATCAGCCCCAGCATTTT. It specifies CASSIEPNRGRGNQPQHF.

The chain employs TRBV7-2 and TRBJ2-5, with TRBD2 identical over 9 bases. Germline CDR1 reads SGHTA; CDR2 reads FQGNSA. Germline trimming cut 4 bases from V and 3 bases from J; bases unmatched to any gene: 9. The CDR3 has 16 residues. The CDR3 DNA sequence: TGTGCCAGCAGCTCCCGCGGGAGGACTAGCGAAGAGACCCAGTACTTC. This gives the protein CASSSRGRTSEETQYF.

The gene calls are TRBV15 and TRBJ1-5; D gene unclear. The CDR3 has 14 residues. Germline CDR1 LNHNV, CDR2 YYDKDF (reference sequence). Trimming shortened V by 0 bases and J by 4 bases, and 7 bases separated the two germline ends. The CDR3 coding sequence is TGTGCCACCAGCAGAGATCGAAGTAATCAGCCCCAGCATTTT. Translating it yields CATSRDRSNQPQHF.

The V and J genes are TRBV11-1 and TRBJ2-3; 8 nucleotides agree with TRBD1. This CDR3 has 14 amino acids. The V gene's germline CDR1 is SGHAT and CDR2 FQDESV (reference sequence). V was pared by 4 bases and J by 8 bases, with 8 bases of the junction left unmatched. The CDR3 sequence: CASSYGQGAGTQYF. For the CDR3, the DNA is TGTGCCAGCAGCTACGGACAGGGAGCCGGTACGCAGTATTTT.

This clonotype has just one count. This sequence joins TRBV4-2 and TRBJ1-6; 8 bases map to TRBD1. Per the germline V gene, CDR1 is LGHNA and CDR2 is YNFKEQ. Trimming at V came to 4 bases and at J to 19 bases, leaving 12 bases not matched to a gene. The CDR3 extends over 13 amino acids. The CDR3 region has the DNA TGTGCCAGCAGCCTCAAGGGGGGACAGGAGTTGCACTTT. Translating gives CASSLKGGQELHF.

The chain uses TRBV6-5 and TRBJ1-1, with 7 bases aligning to TRBD1. Germline CDR1 and CDR2: MNHEY and SVGAGI. There are 15 residues in the CDR3. The J segment lost 2 bases and the V segment lost 5 bases, leaving 8 bases of the junction unmatched. The CDR3: CASSVQGTVNTEAFF. DNA for the CDR3: TGTGCCAGCAGTGTCCAAGGGACAGTTAACACTGAAGCTTTCTTT.

The V gene is TRBV12-3 or TRBV12-4, the J gene TRBJ2-1; either TRBD1 or TRBD2 may fit D (6 bases each). The CDR3 is made up of 13 amino acids. Between the trimmed V and J ends, which lost 6 bases and 8 bases, there was a span of 14 bases. CDR3 in DNA: TGTGCCAGCAGACTCGGGGGCTGGGATGAGCAGTTCTTC. This translates into CASRLGGWDEQFF.

The V gene is TRBV7-8, the J gene TRBJ2-5, with no clear D. Deletions cut 3 bases from V and 5 bases from J, with 13 bases between. This CDR3 region has 14 residues. Germline CDR1 SGHVS, CDR2 FQNEAQ. As DNA, the CDR3 is TGTGCCAGCAGCTTGAATAGACGAGATGAGACCCAGTACTTC. It yields the protein CASSLNRRDETQYF.

The rearrangement uses TRBV5-5 and TRBJ2-7, with 13 positions matching TRBD2. V lost 4 bases, J lost 1 base, and 8 bases stayed unmatched. Germline lookup yields CDR1 SGHKS and CDR2 YYEKEE (reference sequence). The CDR3 has 17 amino acids. DNA for the CDR3: TGTGCCAGCAGCGCCATCCCGGGACTAGCGGGGTCCTACGAGCAGTACTTC. Protein product: CASSAIPGLAGSYEQYF.

The chain uses TRBV20-1 and TRBJ2-1, with TRBD2 as a possible D gene (6 bases). CDR1 is DFQATT, CDR2 SNEGSKA, per germline (reference sequence). The CDR3 contains 13 residues. V was cut by 3 bases and J by 6 bases, with 12 bases left in between. CDR3 DNA: TGCAGTGCTAGTCGGGACTCGACCAATGAGCAGTTCTTC. Translation gives CSASRDSTNEQFF.

The V and J genes are TRBV5-5 and TRBJ2-7; 7 nucleotides line up with TRBD1. CDR3 length: 17 amino acids. CDR1 is SGHKS, CDR2 YYEKEE, per germline (reference sequence). Trimming cost V 6 bases and J 2 bases; bases outside gene matches: 17. The CDR3 DNA is TGTGCCAGCAACCCCAACCCAGGACAGGTACACACCTACGAGCAGTACTTC. Its protein product is CASNPNPGQVHTYEQYF.